Listed below are T cell receptor beta chains from one sample, sequenced in a study of blood T cell repertoires in COVID-19. Sequencing was performed with immunoSEQ multiplex PCR; in TCRdb, only in-frame clones are kept and a portion is missing. Of about 220,000 clones listed, more than 70% are singletons. What was sequenced was peripheral blood. These TCRs come from a woman of 80 years or more with acute or convalescent COVID-19. Each CDR3 is given without its conserved first and last residue. The order of the fields is CDR3 length, J gene, V gene, CDR3 protein.

>12|TRBJ2-1|TRBV2
ASSRAISYNEQF
>12|TRBJ2-1|TRBV19
ASSIAQGYNEQF
>11|TRBJ1-4|TRBV12-3/TRBV12-4
ASSLTVNEKLF
>13|TRBJ2-3|TRBV2
ASSDGQGRGDTQY
>11|TRBJ2-3|TRBV30
AWSTGRADTQY
>15|TRBJ2-4|TRBV18
ASSPFPDRGGGNIQY
>15|TRBJ2-4|TRBV11-3
ASSWDRTSGNKNIQY
>14|TRBJ1-3|TRBV5-8
ASSPWFGTTGNTIY
>13|TRBJ1-1|TRBV3-1/TRBV3-2
ASSRRGGPNTEAF
>11|TRBJ1-6|TRBV10-3
AARSVVNSPLH
>12|TRBJ2-4|TRBV18
ASSPTVAKNIQY
>13|TRBJ2-7|TRBV7-9
ASSLALAGVSEQY
>14|TRBJ2-1|TRBV9
ASSVTPGTVNDEQF
>13|TRBJ2-2|TRBV3-1/TRBV3-2
ASSQQAGVPGELF
>15|TRBJ1-6|TRBV13
ASSLGPPDRTDSPLH
>17|TRBJ1-3|TRBV14
ASSLGLLPGLFSGNTIY
>13|TRBJ1-1|TRBV10-3
AISEFKAMNTEAF
>13|TRBJ1-2|TRBV4-2
ASSHLTGGNYGYT
>14|TRBJ1-5|TRBV2
ASSTRDRGFRQPQH
>13|TRBJ1-1|TRBV28
ASRDRGIIGTEAF
>12|TRBJ1-2|TRBV7-6
ASSHPGDTYGYT
>13|TRBJ1-3|TRBV6-2/TRBV6-3
ASSYAGTAGNTIY
>11|TRBJ2-7|TRBV6-5
ASSWTVSYEQY
>11|TRBJ2-1|TRBV6-5
ASSYTSYNEQF
>12|TRBJ2-7|TRBV11-3
ASSLRTGTYEQY
>13|TRBJ1-1|TRBV5-5
ASSLAVGLNTEAF
>12|TRBJ1-2|TRBV2
ASKFGGGDYGYT
>12|TRBJ1-2|TRBV19
ASISGTVSYGYT
>10|TRBJ2-7|TRBV14
ASSLSGYEQY
>12|TRBJ1-3|TRBV30
AWSVTRVGNTIY
>13|TRBJ1-2|TRBV27
ASSQGREANYGYT
>11|TRBJ1-6|TRBV28
ASTGDYNSPLH
>11|TRBJ1-1|TRBV7-9
ASSFLTGGEGF
>14|TRBJ2-7|TRBV5-1
ASSRGGRTGTGEQY
>10|TRBJ1-5|TRBV7-2
ASSLDLSAQH
>13|TRBJ1-1|TRBV2
ASQPRTFRHTEAF
>14|TRBJ2-5|TRBV6-2/TRBV6-3
ASSRTSGGAFETQY
>12|TRBJ1-1|TRBV6-5
ASTQGGRQSEAF
>13|TRBJ1-1|TRBV7-9
ASSFSGTRGTEAF
>14|TRBJ2-5|TRBV7-9
ASSSPLGLVGETQY
>14|TRBJ1-1|TRBV3-1/TRBV3-2
ASSTQGPSRGTEAF
>14|TRBJ2-4|TRBV6-2/TRBV6-3
ASSSPGHLAKNIQY
>9|TRBJ2-1|TRBV6-6
ASDAYNEQF
>13|TRBJ1-1|TRBV4-2
ASSQELTRGTEAF
>14|TRBJ1-2|TRBV5-5
ASSLAAGDRGYGYT
>14|TRBJ1-2|TRBV4-1
ASSQIPGTGNYGYT
>14|TRBJ1-1|TRBV5-8
ASSSLAGVTNTEAF